A single sample is the source of the 31 T cell receptor beta chains below, sequenced in a study of Ad26.COV2.S vaccination and SARS-CoV-2 variants. Sequencing was performed with immunoSEQ multiplex PCR; in TCRdb, only in-frame clones are kept and a portion is missing. The sample shows 500,000 or so clones, roughly 89% of them seen only once. Treatment described: roughly 19 received Ad26.COV2.S at low or high dose, single or two shots; roughly five received placebo; per-sample allocation not given. The samples date from day 63 after the first vaccine or placebo injection. Sample: peripheral blood, taken in a trial of Ad26.COV2.S vaccine versus placebo. These TCRs come from a person aged 18-60 years who received the Ad26.COV2.S COVID-19 vaccine or a placebo.

With regard to this clone: Distinct nucleotide sequences in the sample also encode this CDR3. CDR3 loop: CASSPGSNQPQHF. The CDR3 bases are TGTGCCAGCTCCCCCGGGAGCAATCAGCCCCAGCATTTT. V is TRBV18 and J is TRBJ1-5; D is ambiguous. The V and J ends lost 6 bases and 1 base respectively, with 7 bases between them. The CDR3 sequence is 13 residues long. The germline gives CDR1 KGHSH, CDR2 LQKENI. Supplemented by reference TRBV18 and TRBJ1-5, the full variable domain reads NAGVMQNPRHLVRRRGQEARLRCSPMKGHSHVYWYRQLPEEGLKFMVYLQKENIIDESGMPKERFSAEFPKEGPSILRIQQVVRGDSAAYFCASSPGSNQPQHFGDGTRLSIL.

The V gene is TRBV4-1, the J gene TRBJ1-3; no definite D call. The CDR3 sequence is 18 residues long. The V and J ends lost 1 base and 0 bases respectively, with 16 bases between them. Per germline, CDR1 MGHRA and CDR2 YSYEKL. CDR3 in amino acids: CASSQGLLRRVSGNTIYF. The DNA of the CDR3 is TGCGCCAGCAGCCAAGGACTCCTTCGACGGGTCTCTGGAAACACCATATATTTT.

This sequence joins TRBV6-1 and TRBJ2-2; tentatively, D is TRBD1 or TRBD2 (5 bases each). The germline CDR1 and CDR2 sequences are MNHNS and SASEGT. The CDR3 length is 14 residues. The V end lost 2 bases, the J end lost 7 bases, and 11 bases lay between the germline ends. The CDR3 DNA is TGTGCCAGCAGTGAACTCCGGGACGTCGGGGAGCTGTTTTTT. Translated: CASSELRDVGELFF.

V usage is TRBV21-1 and J usage is TRBJ2-1; the table's D call, TRBD2, was not checked against the DNA. TRBV21-1 is recorded as a pseudogene. The CDR3 is made up of 15 amino acids. This CDR3 reads CASSKVEKPYNEQFF. Written as DNA, the CDR3 is TGTGCCAGCAGCAAAGTGGAGAAGCCCTACAATGAGCAGTTCTTC.

J is TRBJ2-3 and V is TRBV28; 11 positions match TRBD2. Germline V CDR1 and CDR2: MDHEN, SYDVKM. This CDR3 region has 18 residues. The V segment lost 2 bases and the J segment 3 bases; nucleotides outside the gene matches: 10. CDR3 bases: TGTGCCAGCAGTTTAAGGAAGCATAGCGGGGGGGCTACAGATACGCAGTATTTT. It specifies CASSLRKHSGGATDTQYF. The entire variable domain, with the rest obtained from reference TRBV28 and TRBJ2-3, is as follows: DVKVTQSSRYLVKRTGEKVFLECVQDMDHENMFWYRQDPGLGLRLIYFSYDVKMKEKGDIPEGYSVSREKKERFSLILESASTNQTSMYLCASSLRKHSGGATDTQYFGPGTRLTVL.

The chain has TRBV7-2 and TRBJ2-2, with D possibly matching TRBD2 (6 bases). The germline V gene encodes CDR1 SGHTA and CDR2 FQGNSA. V shed 5 bases and J shed 4 bases, with 17 bases lying between them. The CDR3 runs 16 residues. CDR3 sequence reads: CASSPERGWRTGELFF. The CDR3 nucleotides read TGTGCCAGCAGCCCCGAACGGGGGTGGCGCACCGGGGAGCTGTTTTTT. The whole variable domain, filled in from reference TRBV7-2 and TRBJ2-2, reads GAGVSQSPSNKVTEKGKDVELRCDPISGHTALYWYRQSLGQGLEFLIYFQGNSAPDKSGLPSDRFSAERTGGSVSTLTIQRTQQEDSAVYLCASSPERGWRTGELFFGEGSRLTVL.

The rearrangement links TRBV19 to TRBJ1-1; D ambiguous. The CDR3 extends over 15 amino acids. Germline loops: CDR1 LNHDA, CDR2 SQIVND (reference sequence). V was pared by 7 bases and J by 4 bases, with 19 bases between. In DNA, the CDR3 is TGTGCCAGTAACTGGGGTCCCACCGGGAGCACTGAAGCTTTCTTT. It codes for CASNWGPTGSTEAFF.

The V call is TRBV5-1, the J call TRBJ1-1; TRBD1 matches at 8 bases. CDR1 and CDR2 from the germline V gene are SGHRS and YFSETQ. There are 13 residues in the CDR3. V was clipped by 2 bases and J by 11 bases; unmatched bases: 8. The DNA of the CDR3 is TGCGCCAGCAGCTTTGACAGGGGATTAGGGGCTTTCTTT. Translated: CASSFDRGLGAFF. The full variable domain, completed using reference TRBV5-1 and TRBJ1-1, is KAGVTQTPRYLIKTRGQQVTLSCSPISGHRSVSWYQQTPGQGLQFLFEYFSETQRNKGNFPGRFSGRQFSNSRSEMNVSTLELGDSALYLCASSFDRGLGAFFGQGTRLTVV.

The chain has TRBV5-1 and TRBJ2-3; TRBD2 is a possible D gene (6 bases). V lost 0 bases, J lost 2 bases, and 10 bases lay in between. The germline gives CDR1 SGHRS, CDR2 YFSETQ. This CDR3 contains 15 residues. CDR3 region: CASSLAGGATDTQYF. DNA for the CDR3: TGCGCCAGCAGCTTGGCCGGCGGGGCCACAGATACGCAGTATTTT.

This clone appeared once. The rearrangement joins TRBV7-3 to TRBJ2-5, with 7 bases aligning to TRBD2. This CDR3 has 14 residues. The germline V gene encodes CDR1 SGHTA and CDR2 FQGTGA. J gave up 4 bases and V 5 bases, and 7 bases lay outside the gene matches. As DNA, the CDR3 is TGTGCCAGCAGCCCTGGGCTAGCGGCAGAGACCCAGTACTTC. It encodes CASSPGLAAETQYF.

The genes are TRBV27 and TRBJ2-2; D not resolved. The V end was cut by 2 bases, the J end by 5 bases, with 6 bases between. Germline assignment: CDR1 MNHEY and CDR2 SMNVEV (reference sequence). The CDR3 totals 13 residues. The CDR3 coding sequence is TGTGCCAGCAGTTTACCACAGACCGGGGAGCTGTTTTTT. Its protein product is CASSLPQTGELFF.

This clone is a singleton in its sample. The V and J genes are TRBV7-3 and TRBJ2-3; D is perhaps TRBD1 (5 bases). The germline CDR1 and CDR2 sequences are SGHTA and FQGTGA. V shed 5 bases and J shed 0 bases, with 15 bases lying between them. The CDR3 loop spans 16 amino acids. CDR3 sequence reads: CASSVDSVSSTDTQYF. CDR3 DNA sequence: TGTGCCAGCAGCGTTGACAGCGTTTCTAGCACAGATACGCAGTATTTT.

The rearrangement links TRBV11-3 to TRBJ1-1, with TRBD1 matching over 9 bases. Germline CDR1 SGHNT, CDR2 YENEEA. With 5 bases clipped from V and 0 bases from J, the junction kept 7 bases outside the gene matches. CDR3 length: 16 amino acids. The CDR3 reads CASSRPGTGLNTEAFF. The CDR3 nucleotides read TGTGCCAGCAGCCGTCCCGGGACAGGGCTGAACACTGAAGCTTTCTTT. Looking up the rest from reference TRBV11-3 and TRBJ1-1 gives the full variable domain: EAGVVQSPRYKIIEKKQPVAFWCNPISGHNTLYWYLQNLGQGPELLIRYENEEAVDDSQLPKDRFSAERLKGVDSTLKIQPAELGDSAVYLCASSRPGTGLNTEAFFGQGTRLTVV.

The chain is built from TRBV7-8 and TRBJ2-3; perhaps D is TRBD1 or TRBD2 (6 bases each). Germline V CDR1 and CDR2: SGHVS, FQNEAQ. The V and J ends lost 6 bases and 2 bases respectively, with 15 bases between them. The CDR3 is 15 amino acids. The CDR3 protein is CASSGGLLPTDTQYF. In DNA, the CDR3 is TGTGCCAGCAGTGGGGGGCTCCTCCCCACAGATACGCAGTATTTT.

Concerning this clone: At one end, the junction sequence differs from germline, possibly due to a read error. The chain carries TRBV2 and TRBJ1-2; TRBD1 matches 7 bases. Germline V lookup: CDR1 SNHLY, CDR2 FYNNEI. The CDR3 consists of 14 residues. This chain's CDR3 is CASREDRANYGYTF. DNA of the CDR3: TGTGCCAGCAGAGAAGACAGGGCAAACTATGGCTACACCTTC.

The chain couples TRBV28 to TRBJ1-5; no clear D. Trimming took off 2 bases at V and 3 bases at J, with 11 bases between the two ends. Germline V gives CDR1 MDHEN, CDR2 SYDVKM. This CDR3 comprises 15 residues. The DNA of the CDR3 is TGTGCCAGCAGTTTAGCTACCAGCTACAATCAGCCCCAGCATTTT. As protein: CASSLATSYNQPQHF.

The genes are TRBV6-2 or TRBV6-3 and TRBJ2-3; 8 nucleotides agree with TRBD2. The junction had 6 bases not matched to a gene; V was cut back by 6 bases and J by 4 bases. The V gene's germline CDR1 is MNHEY and CDR2 SVGEGT. The CDR3 is made up of 14 amino acids. In nucleotides, the CDR3 is TGTGCCAGCAGCCGGGGGGGCGGGGCAGATACGCAGTATTTT. Protein sequence: CASSRGGGADTQYF.

The V call is TRBV6-2 or TRBV6-3, the J call TRBJ2-3; no definite D call. The length of the CDR3 is 13 residues. The germline V and J ends were trimmed by 3 bases and 4 bases, with 8 bases remaining between them. Germline V lookup: CDR1 MNHEY, CDR2 SVGEGT. CDR3 loop: CASSYVGSDTQYF. The CDR3 DNA sequence: TGTGCCAGCAGTTATGTCGGTTCAGATACGCAGTATTTT.

The chain has TRBV9 and TRBJ1-6; tentatively, D is TRBD1 (5 bases). Trimming removed 2 bases at V and 8 bases at J, with 8 bases between. CDR1 and CDR2 from the germline V gene are SGDLS and YYNGEE. CDR3 size: 13 residues. CDR3 in amino acids: CASSVGGDSPLHF. The CDR3 DNA is TGTGCCAGCAGCGTCGGGGGAGATTCACCCCTCCACTTT.

The rearrangement links TRBV19 to TRBJ2-7; 10 bases map to TRBD2. The CDR3 loop spans 16 amino acids. The germline CDR1 and CDR2 sequences are LNHDA and SQIVND (reference sequence). J gave up 5 bases and V 1 base, and 8 bases lay outside the gene matches. The DNA of the CDR3 is TGTGCCAGTAGTATAGGTGGAGGTCTAGCGGGGGACGAGCAGTACTTC. Translation: CASSIGGGLAGDEQYF.

The J gene is TRBJ1-1, the V gene TRBV5-5, with unresolved D. CDR3 size: 14 residues. Germline-derived CDR1 and CDR2 are SGHKS and YYEKEE (reference sequence). V lost 2 bases and J lost 0, with 8 bases in between. CDR3: CASSFTSMNTEAFF. The CDR3 coding sequence is TGTGCCAGCAGCTTTACGAGCATGAACACTGAAGCTTTCTTT.

V and J are TRBV4-3 and TRBJ2-7, with unresolved D. Looked up from germline, CDR1 is LGHNA and CDR2 is YSLEER. V was cut by 2 bases and J by 3 bases, with 17 bases left in between. The CDR3 is 16 amino acids. The DNA for the CDR3 is TGCGCCAGCAGCCAACTCTGGGGTAGCCCCTTCTACGAGCAGTACTTC. Its translation: CASSQLWGSPFYEQYF.

The V and J genes are TRBV4-2 and TRBJ2-1, with 8 positions matching TRBD1. The CDR3 is made up of 14 amino acids. V shed 3 bases and J 10 bases; nucleotides not matched to a gene: 8. The germline CDR1 and CDR2 sequences are LGHNA and YNFKEQ. CDR3 nucleotides: TGTGCCAGCAGCCACTTCGGACAGGGAGAAGAGCAGTTCTTC. Protein sequence: CASSHFGQGEEQFF.

This chain connects TRBV20-1 to TRBJ2-1; 9 bases fit TRBD2. The germline gives CDR1 DFQATT, CDR2 SNEGSKA (reference sequence). The V and J ends lost 5 bases and 4 bases, in that order; junction bases with no gene match: 15. The CDR3 runs 17 residues. CDR3 sequence (DNA): TGCAGTGCTGGTGGGGCATGGGCTAGCGGGATGTACAATGAGCAGTTCTTC. Translating gives CSAGGAWASGMYNEQFF.

This chain connects TRBV9 to TRBJ1-2, with 7 bases aligning to TRBD1. Germline trimming cut 4 bases from V and 5 bases from J; bases unmatched to any gene: 8. The CDR3 is made up of 14 amino acids. Germline assignment: CDR1 SGDLS and CDR2 YYNGEE. CDR3 amino acids: CASSPFDREYGYTF. Here the CDR3 DNA reads TGTGCCAGCAGCCCCTTTGACAGGGAGTATGGCTACACCTTC.

The chain joins TRBV29-1 to TRBJ2-3; unclear D gene. This CDR3 is 13 amino acids long. Germline V gene lookup returns CDR1 SQVTM and CDR2 ANQGSEA. V shed 3 bases and J shed 2 bases, with 9 bases lying between them. CDR3 sequence reads: CSVEDGITDTQYF. CDR3 in DNA: TGCAGCGTTGAGGACGGAATCACAGATACGCAGTATTTT.

This chain uses TRBV9 with TRBJ1-1, with 8 positions matching TRBD1. The germline V gene has CDR1 SGDLS and CDR2 YYNGEE. V lost 4 bases and J lost 0; bases outside the gene matches: 5. The CDR3 spans 15 residues. In DNA form, the CDR3 reads TGTGCCAGCAGCATTACAGGGGGTCTGAACACTGAAGCTTTCTTT. This translates into CASSITGGLNTEAFF.

The chain uses TRBV6-5 and TRBJ2-4; TRBD1 is a possible D gene (6 bases). CDR3 length: 15 residues. V was shortened by 7 bases and J by 0 bases, with 13 bases between the two germline ends. Germline V gene sequence: CDR1 MNHEY, CDR2 SVGAGI. The DNA of the CDR3 is TGTGCCAGCAATCAGGGGACCCTAGCCAAAAACATTCAGTACTTC. It yields the protein CASNQGTLAKNIQYF.

V and J are TRBV5-4 and TRBJ2-5; D perhaps matches TRBD2 (5 bases). The V end was cut by 0 bases, the J end by 4 bases, with 13 bases between. In germline, CDR1 is SGHNT, CDR2 YYREEE (reference sequence). The CDR3 has 15 residues. CDR3 amino acids: CASSLGTWDLETQYF. The CDR3, as DNA: TGTGCCAGCAGCTTGGGGACTTGGGATTTAGAGACCCAGTACTTC.

This clone was detected only once. V and J are TRBV4-1 and TRBJ2-3, with TRBD2 matching 7 bases. The germline V gene has CDR1 MGHRA and CDR2 YSYEKL. The CDR3 totals 16 residues. The junction had 10 bases not matched to a gene; V was cut back by 4 bases and J by 3 bases. CDR3 region: CASSPRTGTKTDTQYF. The CDR3 region has the DNA TGCGCCAGCAGCCCTCGGACCGGGACTAAGACAGATACGCAGTATTTT.

V is TRBV2 and J is TRBJ2-7; D gene ambiguous. CDR1 is SNHLY and CDR2 is FYNNEI in the germline V gene. V shed 0 bases and J shed 8 bases, with 8 bases lying between them. CDR3 length: 12 residues. The CDR3 bases are TGTGCCAGCAGTGAAGCGCGGATCCAGCAGTACGTC. As protein: CASSEARIQQYV.